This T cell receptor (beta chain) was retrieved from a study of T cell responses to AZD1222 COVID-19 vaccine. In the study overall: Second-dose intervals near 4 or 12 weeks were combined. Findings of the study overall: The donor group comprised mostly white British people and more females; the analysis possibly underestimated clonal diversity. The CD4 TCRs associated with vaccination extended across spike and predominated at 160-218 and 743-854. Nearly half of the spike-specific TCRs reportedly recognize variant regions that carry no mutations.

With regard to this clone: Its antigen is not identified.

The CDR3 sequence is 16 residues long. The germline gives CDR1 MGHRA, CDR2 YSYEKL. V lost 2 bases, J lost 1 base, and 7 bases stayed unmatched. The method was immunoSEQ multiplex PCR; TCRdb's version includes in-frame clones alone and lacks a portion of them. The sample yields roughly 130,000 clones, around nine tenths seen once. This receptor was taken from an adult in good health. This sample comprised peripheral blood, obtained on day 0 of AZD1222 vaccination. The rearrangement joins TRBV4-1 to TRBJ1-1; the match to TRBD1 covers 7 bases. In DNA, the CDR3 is TGCGCCAGCAGCCAATTTTTCGGACAGGAGAACACTGAAGCTTTCTTT. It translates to CASSQFFGQENTEAFF.